What follows describes a single TCR beta chain. Its antigen is unknown. The record has no base qualities; no much larger clone is one base away. This sample is part of a study of blood T cell repertoires in COVID-19 (TCRdb year 2020). Background on the whole study: Collaborator samples came from the United States, Italy and Spain and covered acute and convalescent phases of COVID-19. Where HLA class I and class II types were available, the types were taken from metadata supplied by the sample provider, not from assay-based typing. The prospective study material was composed of cDNA or gDNA derived from T cells, B-cell-depleted T cells, or PBMCs. Deeply sampled blood TCRbeta repertoires from subjects exposed to, actively infected with, or recovered from COVID-19 were included in the dataset. The repertoires were made available in a free public database intended to serve as a resource for research on the immune response to SARS-CoV-2. The samples were drawn from two sources: the first 160 participants of the ongoing ImmuneRACE study, and over 950 subjects contributed by 6 global collaborators. The sample metadata nearly always contained a de-identified subject ID, COVID-19 status, age in years and sex.

The trim is 0 bases for V and 3 bases for J, with a gap of 14 bases between the germline ends. From its cysteine to its phenylalanine, the CDR3 spans 16 amino acids. Just the 48-base CDR3 DNA is kept, in frame starting at base 1. Looking up the germline V gene (reference sequence) yields CDR1 SGHKS and CDR2 YYEKEE. Participants in the prospective study were enrolled through a virtual design, were aged roughly 18 to 90 years, and lived in 24 United States geographic areas. In the prospective study, participants were assigned to cohorts based on the clinical history participants reported in a screening survey and a study questionnaire. In the prospective study, whole blood, serum and a nasopharyngeal or oropharyngeal swab were collected from each participant by mobile phlebotomists. Additional blood draws and questionnaires over a 2-month period could optionally be provided by prospective study participants. Before DNA extraction, prospective study blood samples were shipped either frozen or at room temperature.

General conclusions and limits of the study: The quantity of clinical and demographic metadata differed by source and by participant and was supplied without curation.

TCRbeta CDR3 regions were amplified from genomic DNA by means of the immunoSEQ Assay, a bias-controlled multiplex PCR. Per the authors' processing: Nucleated cell counts per sample were estimated from amplification of reference gene primers within the assay. Sequence reads were collapsed and filtered to measure the absolute abundance of every unique TCRbeta CDR3 rearrangement. For each sample, productive Simpson clonality was calculated as the square root of Simpson's diversity index over productive rearrangements. The clones in this table, taken by TCRdb from immuneACCESS, are in-frame only. Not every clone is retained; where verified, under half of the shortfall comes from an unresolved V gene, and the cause of the rest is unknown. The V and J calls and clone size are taken from that table; D and trimming were inferred from the DNA. This sample lists some 250,000 clones; over 85% were detected once. Roughly 4% of the sample is taken by the ten largest.

The chain couples TRBV5-5 to TRBJ2-3; no D gene can be assigned with confidence. Source material: PBMCs or T cells enriched from blood (not recorded which). The receptor's source is a woman aged 25 to 39 with acute COVID-19. The nucleotide sequence reads TGTGCCAGCAGCTTGGGAGCAGGCTCAATTACAGATACGCAGTATTTT. This gives the protein CASSLGAGSITDTQYF.